This T cell receptor beta chain was identified in a study of technical replicates of blood from a few donors. The germline V gene encodes CDR1 SGHVS and CDR2 FQNEAQ. The V gene lost 3 bases and the J gene lost 5 bases, with 10 bases spanning the gap. This CDR3 has 13 residues. Here immunoSEQ multiplex PCR was the method, and the copy in TCRdb shows in-frame clones only, minus some. Of 40,000 to 60,000 clones listed, about 86% are singletons. V is TRBV7-8 and J is TRBJ2-5, with D hard to call. What was sequenced was PBMCs. The origin of this receptor is a human donor in good health. Some clones in this sample may be carry-over from other donors' samples. DNA of the CDR3: TGTGCCAGCAGCTTCAGGAATCGGGAGACCCAGTACTTC. Translating it yields CASSFRNRETQYF. The entire variable domain, with the rest obtained from reference TRBV7-8 and TRBJ2-5, is as follows: GAGVSQSPRYKVAKRGQDVALRCDPISGHVSLFWYQQALGQGPEFLTYFQNEAQLDKSGLPSDRFFAERPEGSVSTLKIQRTQQEDSAVYLCASSFRNRETQYFGPGTRLLVL.